What follows is one T cell receptor beta chain and its context. The antigen is undetermined. This specimen comes from a study of cytomegalovirus exposure and HLA in healthy donors. Study results and limitations: An observed cluster of highly shared sequence variants was recorded as a likely sequencing artifact.

Primers for the PCR totalled 60 Vbeta and 13 Jbeta. Produced via immunoSEQ multiplex PCR; TCRdb's table is partial and in-frame only. This table has 90,000 to 100,000 clones, around 74% appearing once. Participants comprised healthy donors of bone marrow. The junction had 11 bases not matched to a gene; V was cut back by 2 bases and J by 7 bases. This CDR3 is built from 17 residues. Germline V gene data show CDR1 as MDHEN and CDR2 as SYDVKM. This chain uses TRBV28 with TRBJ1-2; 12 positions agree with TRBD1. This sequence originates from a middle-aged man in good health and CMV-seropositive. Sequencing used PBMCs. The CDR3 spells CASSLRGELGQGAGYTF. CDR3 DNA: TGTGCCAGCAGTTTACGTGGGGAACTGGGACAGGGGGCTGGCTACACCTTC.